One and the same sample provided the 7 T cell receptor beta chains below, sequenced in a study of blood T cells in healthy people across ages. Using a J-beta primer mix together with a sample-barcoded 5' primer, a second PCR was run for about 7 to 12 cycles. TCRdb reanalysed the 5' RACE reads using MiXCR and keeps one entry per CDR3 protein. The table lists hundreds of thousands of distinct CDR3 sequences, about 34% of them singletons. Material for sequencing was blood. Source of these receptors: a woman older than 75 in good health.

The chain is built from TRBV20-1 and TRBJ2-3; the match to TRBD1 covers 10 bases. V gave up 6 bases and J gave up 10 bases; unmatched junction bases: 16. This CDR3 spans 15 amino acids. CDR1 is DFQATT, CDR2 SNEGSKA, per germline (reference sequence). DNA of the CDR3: TGCAGTGCGCGCCCGAGGGACAGGGGAGGGGTGGCGCAGTATTTT. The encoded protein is CSARPRDRGGVAQYF.

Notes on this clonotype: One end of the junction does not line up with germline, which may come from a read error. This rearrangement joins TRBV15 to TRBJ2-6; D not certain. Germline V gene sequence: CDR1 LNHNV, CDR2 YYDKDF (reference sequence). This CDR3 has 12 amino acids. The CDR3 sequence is CATSPEANVLTF. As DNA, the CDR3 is TGCGCCACCAGCCCTGAGGCCAACGTCCTGACTTTC.

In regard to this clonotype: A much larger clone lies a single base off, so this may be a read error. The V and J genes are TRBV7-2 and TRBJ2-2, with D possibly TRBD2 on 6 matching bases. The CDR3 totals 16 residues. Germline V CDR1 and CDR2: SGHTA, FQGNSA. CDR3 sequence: CAGSLAGGVNTGELFF. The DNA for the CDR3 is TGTGCCGGCAGCTTAGCTGGCGGGGTGAACACCGGGGAGCTGTTTTTT.

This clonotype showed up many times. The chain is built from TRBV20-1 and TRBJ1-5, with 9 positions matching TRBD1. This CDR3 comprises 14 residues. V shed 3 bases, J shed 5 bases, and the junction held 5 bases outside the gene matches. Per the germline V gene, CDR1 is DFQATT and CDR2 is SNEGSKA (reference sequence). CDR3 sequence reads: CSASPTGGYQPQHF. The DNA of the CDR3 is TGCAGTGCTAGTCCTACAGGGGGCTATCAGCCCCAGCATTTT.

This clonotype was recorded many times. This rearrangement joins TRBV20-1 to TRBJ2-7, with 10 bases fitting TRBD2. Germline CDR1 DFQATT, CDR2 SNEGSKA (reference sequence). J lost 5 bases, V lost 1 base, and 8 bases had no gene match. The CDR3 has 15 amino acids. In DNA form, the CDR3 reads TGCAGTGCTAGAGGTTTAGCGGGGGGTTTCGACGAGCAGTACTTC. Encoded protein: CSARGLAGGFDEQYF.

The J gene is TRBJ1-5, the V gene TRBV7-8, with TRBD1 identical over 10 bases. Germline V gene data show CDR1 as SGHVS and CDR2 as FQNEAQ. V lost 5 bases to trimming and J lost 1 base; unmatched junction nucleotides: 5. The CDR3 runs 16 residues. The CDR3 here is CASSERTGGSNQPQHF. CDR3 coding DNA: TGTGCCAGCAGCGAACGGACAGGGGGAAGCAATCAGCCCCAGCATTTT.

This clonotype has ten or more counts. CDR3 loop: CASSRVRDGQNSPLHF. The CDR3 DNA follows: TGTGCCAGCAGCCGGGTCCGGGACGGTCAAAATTCACCCCTCCACTTT. The rearrangement links TRBV7-6 to TRBJ1-6, with TRBD1 as a possible D gene (5 bases). This CDR3 is 16 amino acids long. In germline, CDR1 is SGHVS, CDR2 FNYEAQ. Trimming removed 5 bases at V and 7 bases at J, with 18 bases between. The full variable domain, with the rest looked up from reference TRBV7-6 and TRBJ1-6, is GAGVSQSPRYKVTKRGQDVALRCDPISGHVSLYWYRQALGQGPEFLTYFNYEAQQDKSGLPNDRFSAERPEGSISTLTIQRTEQRDSAMYRCASSRVRDGQNSPLHFGNGTRLTVT.